The 4 T cell receptor beta chains in this list originate from one sample, sequenced in a study of human T cells and chemical hapten exposure. TCRdb reprocessed the 5' RACE reads with MiXCR, giving one entry per CDR3 protein. The sample gives about 140,000 distinct CDR3 sequences, 3.5% to 5% of which show up once; 1.3% to 1.5% is in the top ten. Whole blood, unfractionated, served as the material for total RNA extraction. The receptors shown here come from a female donor in good health.

This clonotype was counted many times. The CDR3 nucleotides read TGTGCCAGCAGCCCTGGACAGGGATATAATTCACCCCTCCACTTT. It specifies CASSPGQGYNSPLHF. The rearrangement joins TRBV14 to TRBJ1-6; 8 nucleotides agree with TRBD1. The junction had 3 bases not matched to a gene; V was cut back by 4 bases and J by 4 bases. CDR3 size: 15 residues. CDR1 is SGHDN, CDR2 FVKESK, per germline.

This clonotype was recorded a few times. A read error may be the cause here, since a much bigger clone is one base away. This chain connects TRBV29-1 to TRBJ2-7; D not resolved. Germline-derived CDR1 and CDR2 are SQVTM and ANQGSEA. The CDR3 covers 14 residues. This chain's CDR3 is CSVELGRSSDEQYF. Here the CDR3 DNA reads TGCAGCGTTGAATTGGGCAGGAGCTCCGACGAGCAGTACTTC.

This clonotype has at least ten counts. The chain joins TRBV25-1 to TRBJ1-1, with D uncertain. V was shortened by 6 bases and J by 4 bases, with 24 bases between the two germline ends. CDR1 and CDR2 (germline): MGHDK, SYGVNS. This CDR3 spans 17 amino acids. Written as DNA, the CDR3 is TGTGCCAGCAGCGCACCCAGCGCTTCCCACCACATCACTGAAGCTTTCTTT. Residues: CASSAPSASHHITEAFF.

There are many counts of this clonotype. This chain uses TRBV24-1 with TRBJ2-5, with no clear D. This CDR3 has 15 amino acids. Germline V CDR1 and CDR2: KGHDR, SFDVKD. V shed 3 bases and J shed 0 bases, with 10 bases lying between them. The CDR3 protein is CATSDHTVYQETQYF. CDR3 DNA: TGTGCCACCAGTGATCATACAGTTTACCAAGAGACCCAGTACTTC.